This passage covers 25 T cell receptor beta chains from one sample sequenced in a study of OX40 agonist ivuxolimab in advanced cancers. Assay: immunoSEQ multiplex PCR; the TCRdb copy retains only in-frame clones and omits some. The table lists 100,000 or so clones, roughly 88% of them singletons. This specimen was CD4+ or CD8+ T cells sorted from blood, taken in a trial of the OX40 agonist ivuxolimab. All receptors derive from an adult with an advanced solid tumor such as melanoma, head and neck, liver or kidney cancer.

The chain couples TRBV5-1 to TRBJ2-3; 12 bases are a match to TRBD2. The V gene end was trimmed by 5 bases and the J gene end by 2 bases; junction bases not matched to a gene: 3. The CDR3 contains 15 residues. Germline V gives CDR1 SGHRS, CDR2 YFSETQ. In DNA, the CDR3 is TGCGCCAGCAGTCGGACTAGCGGGGTCACAGATACGCAGTATTTT. This codes for CASSRTSGVTDTQYF. The whole variable domain, remainder taken from reference TRBV5-1 and TRBJ2-3, is KAGVTQTPRYLIKTRGQQVTLSCSPISGHRSVSWYQQTPGQGLQFLFEYFSETQRNKGNFPGRFSGRQFSNSRSEMNVSTLELGDSALYLCASSRTSGVTDTQYFGPGTRLTVL.

The chain uses TRBV5-5 and TRBJ2-7; D unclear. Germline V CDR1 and CDR2: SGHKS, YYEKEE (reference sequence). Trimming took off 1 base at V and 2 bases at J, with 10 bases between the two ends. The CDR3 is made up of 14 amino acids. The CDR3 DNA reads TGTGCCAGCAGCTTGCACACAGAAGCCTACGAGCAGTACTTC. Protein: CASSLHTEAYEQYF.

The chain employs TRBV5-1 and TRBJ2-5, with 8 bases aligning to TRBD2. The germline V gene encodes CDR1 SGHRS and CDR2 YFSETQ. V shed 4 bases and J 3 bases; nucleotides not matched to a gene: 8. The CDR3 covers 15 residues. The CDR3 loop is CASSLLPAGEETQYF. The CDR3 region has the DNA TGCGCCAGCAGCCTCTTACCAGCGGGAGAAGAGACCCAGTACTTC.

This sequence joins TRBV5-1 and TRBJ2-5; D is possibly TRBD1 (5 bases). V lost 5 bases to trimming and J lost 0 bases, with 17 bases between them. Germline values: CDR1 SGHRS, CDR2 YFSETQ. The CDR3 is 16 amino acids. Here the CDR3 reads CASRTLNLGDQETQYF. CDR3 sequence (DNA): TGCGCCAGCAGGACGCTAAACCTAGGGGACCAAGAGACCCAGTACTTC.

The chain recombines TRBV28 with TRBJ1-3; D gene uncertain. V gave up 6 bases and J gave up 6 bases, with 9 bases separating them. The CDR3 covers 12 residues. Germline CDR1 is MDHEN and CDR2 is SYDVKM. CDR3 in DNA: TGTGCCAGCAGCTTTGGGGTAAACACCATATATTTT. Protein: CASSFGVNTIYF.

This chain joins TRBV7-9 and TRBJ2-5, with 7 nucleotides matching TRBD1. The assigned J gene may be wrong: the sequence end matches TRBJ2-7 better. Germline CDR1 and CDR2: SEHNR and FQNEAQ (reference sequence). The CDR3 loop spans 16 amino acids. As DNA, the CDR3 is TGTGCCAGCAGCTTATACAGGGGTTCGAGGACCTACGAGCAGTACTTC. This codes for CASSLYRGSRTYEQYF.

The chain employs TRBV21-1 and TRBJ1-5. TRBV21-1 corresponds to a pseudogene. The CDR3 consists of 14 residues. The CDR3 is CASSKTEGGQPQHF. As DNA, the CDR3 is TGTGCCAGCAGCAAGACGGAGGGAGGACAGCCCCAGCATTTT.

This clone came up a few times. V gene TRBV5-1 combines with J gene TRBJ1-2; D call uncertain. V lost 4 bases, J lost 1 base, and 8 bases lay in between. The length of the CDR3 is 13 residues. Germline-derived CDR1 and CDR2 are SGHRS and YFSETQ. The CDR3 sequence is CASSQQNNYGYTF. Written as DNA, the CDR3 is TGCGCCAGCAGCCAGCAGAATAACTATGGCTACACCTTC.

Turning to this clone: Other nucleotide sequences in the sample specify the same CDR3. The V and J genes are TRBV10-3 and TRBJ1-5; tentatively, D is TRBD1 (5 bases). The CDR3 has 14 amino acids. Trimming removed 0 bases at V and 2 bases at J, with 5 bases between. Germline lookup yields CDR1 ENHRY and CDR2 SYGVKD. This chain's CDR3 is CAISESGGNQPQHF. CDR3 sequence (DNA): TGTGCCATCAGTGAGTCAGGGGGCAATCAGCCCCAGCATTTT.

Points on this clone: Other DNA sequences from this sample encode an identical CDR3 as well. The rearrangement links TRBV28 to TRBJ2-7; TRBD2 matches 8 bases. The CDR3 runs 14 residues. The germline V gene encodes CDR1 MDHEN and CDR2 SYDVKM. Germline trimming cut 3 bases from V and 2 bases from J; bases unmatched to any gene: 3. CDR3 sequence (DNA): TGTGCCAGCAGTTTGGCGGGGGGTCCCTACGAGCAGTACTTC. Translating gives CASSLAGGPYEQYF.

The J gene is TRBJ2-1, the V gene TRBV7-3; 10 nucleotides line up with TRBD1. Germline CDR1 reads SGHTA; CDR2 reads FQGTGA. The junction had 3 bases not matched to a gene; V was cut back by 5 bases and J by 2 bases. This CDR3 comprises 15 residues. The CDR3 DNA reads as TGTGCCAGCAGCATGGGACAGGGGACCTACAATGAGCAGTTCTTC. Its protein product is CASSMGQGTYNEQFF.

The chain joins TRBV5-6 to TRBJ2-2, with 11 bases aligning to TRBD1. This CDR3 is 14 amino acids long. Per the germline V gene, CDR1 is SGHDT and CDR2 is YYEEEE. V shed 2 bases, J shed 9 bases, and the junction held 3 bases outside the gene matches. The CDR3 reads CASSLGQGAWELFF. The CDR3 DNA reads as TGTGCCAGCAGCTTAGGACAGGGGGCCTGGGAGCTGTTTTTT.

This clone has just one count. CDR3 in amino acids: CASSGQGAPYEQYF. CDR3 nucleotides: TGTGCCAGCAGTGGTCAGGGGGCCCCCTACGAGCAGTACTTC. V usage is TRBV6-1 and J usage is TRBJ2-7; 8 bases fit TRBD1. The CDR3 runs 14 residues. Germline V gives CDR1 MNHNS, CDR2 SASEGT. After removal of 4 bases from V and 2 bases from J, the junction contained 4 bases not matched to a gene.

This clone was observed once. The genes are TRBV11-3 and TRBJ2-5; TRBD2 matches at 8 bases. Germline loops: CDR1 SGHNT, CDR2 YENEEA. This CDR3 is built from 16 residues. V lost 1 base, J lost 5 bases, and 9 bases stayed unmatched. CDR3: CASSLGLAGRRETQYF. The CDR3 coding sequence is TGTGCCAGCAGCTTAGGGCTAGCGGGTCGAAGGGAGACCCAGTACTTC.

V usage is TRBV6-5 and J usage is TRBJ2-7; D may be TRBD1 (6 bases). V gave up 5 bases and J gave up 0 bases, with 14 bases separating them. The length of the CDR3 is 15 residues. Germline CDR1 MNHEY, CDR2 SVGAGI. CDR3 residues: CASSPYPDSSYEQYF. The CDR3 nucleotides are TGTGCCAGCAGTCCCTATCCGGACAGCTCCTACGAGCAGTACTTC.

The chain links TRBV6-6 to TRBJ1-1; 8 bases agree with TRBD1. The CDR3 runs to 15 residues. Germline-derived CDR1 and CDR2 are MNHNY and SVGAGI (reference sequence). V lost 4 bases and J lost 1; bases outside the gene matches: 5. CDR3 DNA: TGTGCCAGCAGTTTCTCCGGGACAGGGAACACTGAAGCTTTCTTT. This codes for CASSFSGTGNTEAFF.

The V call is TRBV7-8, the J call TRBJ2-5; D remains ambiguous. Per the germline V gene, CDR1 is SGHVS and CDR2 is FQNEAQ. V was trimmed by 2 bases and J by 4 bases, leaving 11 bases between them. The CDR3 is made up of 14 amino acids. CDR3 in amino acids: CASSLLGIRETQYF. The CDR3 coding sequence is TGTGCCAGCAGCTTATTAGGGATAAGAGAGACCCAGTACTTC.

The table lists this clone with a count of one. This rearrangement joins TRBV4-1 to TRBJ1-1; perhaps TRBD1 as D (5 bases). Trimming took off 7 bases at V and 1 base at J, with 16 bases between the two ends. The CDR3 is 15 amino acids. Germline lookup yields CDR1 MGHRA and CDR2 YSYEKL. The CDR3 DNA reads TGCGCCAGCACCCCCGCCCGCAGGGAGAACACTGAAGCTTTCTTT. Translating it yields CASTPARRENTEAFF.

CDR3: CASSPHSGGYGYTF. The DNA of the CDR3 is TGTGCCAGCAGTCCGCACAGTGGCGGCTATGGCTACACCTTC. V gene TRBV28 combines with J gene TRBJ1-2; D uncertain. This CDR3 has 14 residues. Germline CDR1 reads MDHEN; CDR2 reads SYDVKM. V was cut by 5 bases and J by 4 bases, with 14 bases left in between.

The chain employs TRBV4-3 and TRBJ2-6; possible D gene TRBD2, 6 bases. The V end lost 2 bases, the J end lost 7 bases, and 12 bases lay between the germline ends. In germline, CDR1 is LGHNA, CDR2 YSLEER. This CDR3 comprises 15 residues. CDR3 sequence: CASSQLWRGANVLTF. CDR3 coding DNA: TGCGCCAGCAGCCAACTTTGGAGGGGTGCCAACGTCCTGACTTTC.

J is TRBJ1-4 and V is TRBV27; D perhaps matches TRBD1 (5 bases). V was pared by 5 bases and J by 4 bases, with 8 bases between. Germline lookup yields CDR1 MNHEY and CDR2 SMNVEV (reference sequence). The CDR3 is 13 residues long. The CDR3 is CASSRGHNEKLFF. The CDR3 bases are TGTGCCAGCAGTCGGGGCCATAATGAAAAACTGTTTTTT.

The rearrangement uses TRBV6-5 and TRBJ1-5; TRBD1 matches 10 bases. The CDR3 totals 15 residues. CDR1 and CDR2 from the germline V gene are MNHEY and SVGAGI. Trimming cost V 6 bases and J 5 bases; bases outside gene matches: 7. Here the CDR3 DNA reads TGTGCCAGCAGGAGTGCCGGGACAGGGGATCAGCCCCAGCATTTT. This translates into CASRSAGTGDQPQHF.

The chain recombines TRBV5-1 with TRBJ2-3; D is undetermined. CDR1 is SGHRS, CDR2 YFSETQ, per germline. V lost 2 bases, J lost 2 bases, and 15 bases lay in between. The CDR3 length is 16 residues. The CDR3 DNA reads TGCGCCAGCAGCTTTATTGCGCGGCCCACCACAGATACGCAGTATTTT. Translated: CASSFIARPTTDTQYF.

This chain uses TRBV28 with TRBJ2-5, with 7 bases lining up with TRBD1. The CDR3 runs 15 residues. Germline CDR1 MDHEN, CDR2 SYDVKM. J lost 1 base, V lost 3 bases, and 5 bases had no gene match. The CDR3 region is CASSFKGAFQETQYF. CDR3 in DNA: TGTGCCAGCAGTTTCAAGGGGGCCTTCCAAGAGACCCAGTACTTC. Complete variable domain (other parts from reference TRBV28 and TRBJ2-5): DVKVTQSSRYLVKRTGEKVFLECVQDMDHENMFWYRQDPGLGLRLIYFSYDVKMKEKGDIPEGYSVSREKKERFSLILESASTNQTSMYLCASSFKGAFQETQYFGPGTRLLVL.

The chain couples TRBV4-1 to TRBJ2-5; D might be TRBD2 (5 bases). Trimming took 1 base from V and 7 from J, leaving 13 bases between them. Germline values: CDR1 MGHRA, CDR2 YSYEKL. This CDR3 comprises 14 residues. The CDR3 is CASSQAPGVGTQYF. The DNA of the CDR3 is TGCGCCAGCAGCCAAGCCCCCGGGGTGGGGACCCAGTACTTC.